The 25 T cell receptor beta chains listed next were all sequenced from one sample in a study of blood T cell repertoires in COVID-19 (dated by TCRdb to between 2020 and 2021). Libraries came from the immunoSEQ multiplex PCR assay. Here the immuneACCESS table is served through TCRdb, limited to in-frame sequences with V and J called. Missing clones are a known gap in these copies; in checked studies unresolved V genes cover under half, and the rest lacks a known reason. The sample table records tens of thousands of clones; around four fifths of these occur just once. Approximately 20% of the sample is taken by the ten largest. Sequenced sample: peripheral blood. The origin of the receptors is a man younger than 40 with COVID-19, enrolled during active disease.

The chain has TRBV29-1 and TRBJ1-1; D is undetermined. The CDR3 has 12 amino acids. The V gene lost 5 bases and the J gene lost 5 bases, with 12 bases spanning the gap. CDR1 and CDR2 (germline): SQVTM, ANQGSEA. This CDR3 reads CSVNSGGTEAFF. CDR3 DNA sequence: TGCAGCGTTAACTCAGGAGGTACTGAAGCTTTCTTT.

The rearrangement uses TRBV14 and TRBJ2-1, with 13 bases aligning to TRBD2. The CDR3 runs to 14 residues. The germline CDR1 and CDR2 sequences are SGHDN and FVKESK. V gave up 3 bases and J gave up 14 bases; unmatched junction bases: 7. In DNA form, the CDR3 reads TGTGCCAGCAGCCAGGGACTAGCGGGAACGTCTGAGTTCTTC. Protein sequence: CASSQGLAGTSEFF.

The chain links TRBV30 to TRBJ1-1; tentative D call: TRBD1 (5 bases). The CDR3 is 12 residues long. With 5 bases removed from V and 0 bases from J, the gap between germline ends came to 7 bases. CDR1 GTSNPN and CDR2 SVGIG come from the germline V gene (reference sequence). The CDR3 region has the DNA TGTGCCTGGGACAGTATGAACACTGAAGCTTTCTTT. Translation gives CAWDSMNTEAFF.

The rearrangement uses TRBV9 and TRBJ2-7; D not certain. Germline CDR1 is SGDLS and CDR2 is YYNGEE. Deletions cut 1 base from V and 0 bases from J, with 8 bases between. The CDR3 is 14 amino acids. The CDR3 loop is CASSVFGGSYEQYF. In nucleotides, the CDR3 is TGTGCCAGCAGCGTATTCGGTGGCTCCTACGAGCAGTACTTC.

This clone was detected a few times. The genes are TRBV28 and TRBJ1-5, with D possibly being TRBD1 (6 bases). Germline CDR1 reads MDHEN; CDR2 reads SYDVKM. CDR3 size: 14 residues. V shed 2 bases and J shed 4 bases, with 9 bases lying between them. The CDR3 region has the DNA TGTGCCAGCAGTTTAGACAGGTCAAATCAGCCCCAGCATTTT. Amino acid sequence: CASSLDRSNQPQHF.

V is TRBV28 and J is TRBJ2-7; TRBD1 agrees at 9 bases. This CDR3 contains 16 residues. Per the germline V gene, CDR1 is MDHEN and CDR2 is SYDVKM. Losses at the gene ends were 2 bases for V and 3 bases for J; bases not matched to a gene: 8. The CDR3 loop is CASSLPGTGMLYEQYF. The CDR3, as DNA: TGTGCCAGCAGTTTACCCGGGACAGGGATGCTCTACGAGCAGTACTTC.

The V and J genes are TRBV7-9 and TRBJ2-2; the match to TRBD2 covers 10 bases. Trimming took 4 bases from V and 6 from J; bases not matched to a gene: 8. Germline CDR1 reads SEHNR; CDR2 reads FQNEAQ (reference sequence). The CDR3 loop spans 16 amino acids. For the CDR3, the DNA is TGTGCCAGCAGCTCGCTCAGGAGCGGGAGGGCCGGGGAGCTGTTTTTT. It codes for CASSSLRSGRAGELFF.

V is TRBV28 and J is TRBJ1-2; TRBD1 agrees at 7 bases. CDR1 is MDHEN and CDR2 is SYDVKM in the germline V gene. Trimming removed 2 bases from V and 6 bases from J; junction bases left unmatched: 12. This CDR3 is 16 amino acids long. The CDR3 DNA is TGTGCCAGCAGTTTAGTGACAGGGAGCGGCGAAGATGGCTACACCTTC. Protein product: CASSLVTGSGEDGYTF.

The chain uses TRBV6-5 and TRBJ2-3; a possible D gene is TRBD2 (6 bases). The CDR3 is 15 amino acids. CDR1 and CDR2 (germline): MNHEY, SVGAGI. The V end lost 2 bases, the J end lost 4 bases, and 13 bases lay between the germline ends. CDR3 loop: CASSYGREPPDTQYF. CDR3 DNA: TGTGCCAGCAGTTACGGTCGGGAGCCCCCAGATACGCAGTATTTT.

This clone came up once. This sequence joins TRBV6-6 and TRBJ2-6; D call uncertain. The V gene's germline CDR1 is MNHNY and CDR2 SVGAGI (reference sequence). The ends were cut back, 7 bases at V and 1 base at J, with 14 bases in the middle. There are 16 residues in the CDR3. The CDR3 coding sequence is TGTGCCAGCAAGGCGTATAAGGAGTCTGGGGCCAACGTCCTGACTTTC. Protein product: CASKAYKESGANVLTF.

This chain connects TRBV7-8 to TRBJ1-1; TRBD1 matches at 9 bases. From germline, CDR1 is SGHVS and CDR2 FQNEAQ. V was pared by 3 bases and J by 4 bases, with 12 bases of the junction left unmatched. The CDR3 spans 17 residues. CDR3 sequence (DNA): TGTGCCAGCAGCTTCTTATACAGGGGGCGACGGTCCACTGAAGCTTTCTTT. Translation: CASSFLYRGRRSTEAFF.

This clone was seen just once. The chain carries TRBV27 and TRBJ2-3; 10 bases align to TRBD2. The CDR3 totals 17 residues. The germline CDR1 and CDR2 sequences are MNHEY and SMNVEV (reference sequence). Trimming removed 6 bases from V and 5 bases from J; junction bases left unmatched: 14. The chain's CDR3 is CASSSRPLGLALDTQYF. The CDR3 DNA sequence: TGTGCCAGCAGCTCACGGCCCCTGGGACTAGCGTTAGATACGCAGTATTTT.

CDR3 protein: CASSSPGLENIQYF. In DNA form, the CDR3 reads TGCGCCAGCAGCTCGCCGGGACTAGAAAACATTCAGTACTTC. The rearrangement links TRBV5-1 to TRBJ2-4; TRBD2 agrees at 8 bases. The CDR3 covers 14 residues. The germline CDR1 and CDR2 sequences are SGHRS and YFSETQ. V dropped 3 bases and J dropped 5; count of bases not matched to a gene: 4.

This clone appeared once. The gene calls are TRBV30 and TRBJ2-3, with TRBD1 as a possible D gene (6 bases). This CDR3 is 15 amino acids long. Per the germline V gene, CDR1 is GTSNPN and CDR2 is SVGIG (reference sequence). V lost 3 bases and J 1 base, leaving 14 bases between the germline ends. The chain's CDR3 is CAWSGVGGGTDTQYF. CDR3 bases: TGTGCCTGGAGCGGGGTTGGGGGCGGCACAGATACGCAGTATTTT. The full variable domain, rest sourced from reference TRBV30 and TRBJ2-3, is SQTIHQWPATLVQPVGSPLSLECTVEGTSNPNLYWYRQAAGRGLQLLFYSVGIGQISSEVPQNLSASRPQDRQFILSSKKLLLSDSGFYLCAWSGVGGGTDTQYFGPGTRLTVL.

The rearrangement uses TRBV9 and TRBJ2-2; TRBD1 aligns across 7 bases. The V and J ends lost 3 bases and 5 bases, in that order; junction bases with no gene match: 10. There are 16 residues in the CDR3. CDR1 and CDR2 from the germline V gene are SGDLS and YYNGEE. CDR3 coding DNA: TGTGCCAGCAGCGACGGACAGGCTCAGTGGACCGGGGAGCTGTTTTTT. It codes for CASSDGQAQWTGELFF. Full variable domain (rest looked up from reference TRBV9 and TRBJ2-2): DSGVTQTPKHLITATGQRVTLRCSPRSGDLSVYWYQQSLDQGLQFLIQYYNGEERAKGNILERFSAQQFPDLHSELNLSSLELGDSALYFCASSDGQAQWTGELFFGEGSRLTVL.

This rearrangement joins TRBV4-2 to TRBJ2-6, with D possibly being TRBD2 (6 bases). The CDR3 covers 16 residues. V was pared by 1 base and J by 0 bases, with 7 bases between. Per germline, CDR1 LGHNA and CDR2 YNFKEQ. DNA for the CDR3: TGTGCCAGCAGCCAAGTGGGACTCTCTGGGGCCAACGTCCTGACTTTC. Translation gives CASSQVGLSGANVLTF.

This chain links TRBV5-1 with TRBJ1-1; no firm D call. The CDR3 totals 13 residues. V was trimmed by 4 bases and J by 1 base, leaving 8 bases between them. The germline V gene encodes CDR1 SGHRS and CDR2 YFSETQ. The CDR3 bases are TGCGCCAGCAGCGGACGGGGGAACACTGAAGCTTTCTTT. Residues: CASSGRGNTEAFF.

This clone has a handful of counts. At one boundary the junction diverges from the germline segment, which might be a read error. The chain is built from TRBV7-7 and TRBJ2-5; D is possibly TRBD1 (5 bases). Germline CDR1 SSHAT, CDR2 FNYEAQ (reference sequence). This CDR3 contains 13 residues. The chain's CDR3 is CASSRGAEETQYF. The CDR3 DNA sequence: TGTGCTAGCAGCCGTGGGGCGGAAGAGACCCAGTACTTC. The entire variable domain, with the rest obtained from reference TRBV7-7 and TRBJ2-5, is as follows: GAGVSQSPRYKVTKRGQDVTLRCDPISSHATLYWYQQALGQGPEFLTYFNYEAQPDKSGLPSDRFSAERPEGSISTLTIQRTEQRDSAMYRCASSRGAEETQYFGPGTRLLVL.

The sample holds a few counts of this clone. The chain uses TRBV5-1 and TRBJ2-1, with D tentatively TRBD1 (6 bases). V dropped 0 bases and J dropped 2 bases, with 9 bases sitting between them. Germline-derived CDR1 and CDR2 are SGHRS and YFSETQ. The CDR3 has 15 amino acids. CDR3 nucleotides: TGCGCCAGCAGCTTGGTTCCAGGGGCCTACAATGAGCAGTTCTTC. This codes for CASSLVPGAYNEQFF.

This chain joins TRBV6-4 and TRBJ2-3; no definite D call. Germline values: CDR1 MRHNA, CDR2 SNTAGT. The CDR3 sequence is 13 residues long. V shed 2 bases and J shed 0 bases, with 3 bases lying between them. The CDR3 bases are TGTGCCAGCAGTGACGGCAGCACAGATACGCAGTATTTT. As protein: CASSDGSTDTQYF.

This clone appeared a few times. This chain connects TRBV6-5 to TRBJ1-2, with 8 bases fitting TRBD1. Germline V gene lookup returns CDR1 MNHEY and CDR2 SVGAGI. V lost 0 bases, J lost 2 bases, and 2 bases stayed unmatched. The CDR3 extends over 15 amino acids. CDR3 protein: CASSYSYRGNYGYTF. CDR3 nucleotide sequence: TGTGCCAGCAGTTACTCATACAGGGGGAACTATGGCTACACCTTC.

The rearrangement links TRBV19 to TRBJ2-3, with 9 bases identical to TRBD2. The germline V gene has CDR1 LNHDA and CDR2 SQIVND (reference sequence). Unmatched junction bases numbered 6, after V lost 0 bases and J lost 2 bases. This CDR3 contains 17 residues. CDR3 sequence reads: CASSIDTPSGNTDTQYF. The CDR3 region has the DNA TGTGCCAGTAGTATAGATACCCCTAGCGGGAACACAGATACGCAGTATTTT.

The J gene is TRBJ2-7, the V gene TRBV5-1, with 9 bases identical to TRBD2. Looked up from germline, CDR1 is SGHRS and CDR2 is YFSETQ. CDR3 length: 14 amino acids. J lost 9 bases, V lost 9 bases, and 16 bases had no gene match. The CDR3 loop reads CATQGVSGGKGQYF. DNA of the CDR3: TGCGCCACCCAAGGCGTTAGCGGGGGTAAGGGGCAGTACTTC.

The chain links TRBV28 to TRBJ2-1; TRBD2 aligns across 14 bases. The V gene end was trimmed by 4 bases and the J gene end by 9 bases; junction bases not matched to a gene: 5. This CDR3 is 15 amino acids long. The germline CDR1 and CDR2 sequences are MDHEN and SYDVKM. This chain's CDR3 is CASSSRLAGGVEQFF. Here the CDR3 DNA reads TGTGCCAGCAGTTCCAGACTAGCGGGAGGGGTTGAGCAGTTCTTC.

The rearrangement joins TRBV6-5 to TRBJ1-2; D not certain. In germline, CDR1 is MNHEY, CDR2 SVGAGI. Trimming left V 2 bases short and J 3 bases short, with 10 bases between. CDR3 length: 14 residues. CDR3 nucleotide sequence: TGTGCCAGCAGTTACGGTACTGTGGACTATGGCTACACCTTC. This codes for CASSYGTVDYGYTF.